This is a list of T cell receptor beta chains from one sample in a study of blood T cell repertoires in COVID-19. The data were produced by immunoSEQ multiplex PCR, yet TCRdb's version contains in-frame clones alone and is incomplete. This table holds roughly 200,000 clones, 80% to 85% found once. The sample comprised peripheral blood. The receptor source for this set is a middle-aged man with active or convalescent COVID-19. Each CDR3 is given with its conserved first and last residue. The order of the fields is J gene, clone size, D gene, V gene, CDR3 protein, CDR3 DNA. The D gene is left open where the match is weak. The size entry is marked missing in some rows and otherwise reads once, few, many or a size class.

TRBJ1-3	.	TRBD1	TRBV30	CAWSVSRTGSRNTIYF	TGTGCCTGGAGTGTGAGTAGGACAGGGAGCCGAAACACCATATATTTT
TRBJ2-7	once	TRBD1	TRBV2	CARGQAGLDEQYF	TGTGCCAGGGGACAGGCGGGTTTGGACGAGCAGTACTTC
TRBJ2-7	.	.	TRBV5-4	CASSSRNRAYEQYF	TGTGCCAGCAGCTCTAGGAACAGGGCCTACGAGCAGTACTTC
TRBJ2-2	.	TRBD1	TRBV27	CASRPGQTGELFF	TGTGCCAGCAGGCCGGGACAGACCGGGGAGCTGTTTTTT
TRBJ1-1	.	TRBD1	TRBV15	CATSRRTGAEAFF	TGTGCCACCAGCAGACGGACAGGGGCTGAAGCTTTCTTT
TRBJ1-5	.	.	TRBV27	CASSEQGTNQPQHF	TGTGCCAGCAGCGAACAGGGCACCAATCAGCCCCAGCATTTT
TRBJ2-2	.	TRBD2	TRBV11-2	CASSPGTSGGTGELFF	TGTGCCAGCAGCCCCGGGACTAGCGGGGGCACCGGGGAGCTGTTTTTT
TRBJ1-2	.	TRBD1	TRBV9	CASSPQTGGSYGYTF	TGTGCCAGCAGCCCCCAGACAGGGGGCTCCTATGGCTACACCTTC
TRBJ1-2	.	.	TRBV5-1	CASSLGAGDGYTF	TGCGCCAGCAGCTTGGGGGCAGGGGATGGCTACACCTTC
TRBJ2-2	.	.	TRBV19	CASRQAANTGELFF	TGTGCCAGCCGACAGGCGGCGAACACCGGGGAGCTGTTTTTT
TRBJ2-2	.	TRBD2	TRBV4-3	CASSRRASGARGGELFF	TGCGCCAGCAGCCGGAGGGCTAGCGGGGCTCGAGGCGGGGAGCTGTTTTTT
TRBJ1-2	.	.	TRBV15	CATSREDSNYGYTF	TGTGCCACCAGCAGAGAGGACAGTAACTATGGCTACACCTTC
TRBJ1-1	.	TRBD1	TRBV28	CASSLPGTGLYEAFF	TGTGCCAGCAGTCTACCCGGGACAGGCCTCTATGAAGCTTTCTTT
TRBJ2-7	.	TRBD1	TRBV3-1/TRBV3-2	CASSRYRGQGASYEQYF	TGTGCCAGCAGCCGCTACCGAGGGCAGGGGGCATCCTACGAGCAGTACTTC
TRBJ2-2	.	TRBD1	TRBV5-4	CASSLGSGGTGELFF	TGTGCCAGCAGCTTGGGGTCAGGGGGAACCGGGGAGCTGTTTTTT
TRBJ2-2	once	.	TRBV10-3	CAISEQGVGPTGELFF	TGTGCCATCAGTGAACAGGGCGTGGGCCCCACCGGGGAGCTGTTTTTT
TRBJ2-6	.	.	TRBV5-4	CASSSGRRGPGANVLTF	TGTGCCAGCAGCTCAGGACGGAGAGGGCCTGGGGCCAACGTCCTGACTTTC
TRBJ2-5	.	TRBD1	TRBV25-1	CASSDRTGGTGETQYF	TGTGCCAGCAGTGACAGGACAGGGGGCACTGGAGAGACCCAGTACTTC
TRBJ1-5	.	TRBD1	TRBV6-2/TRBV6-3	CASSPTGAFNQPQHF	TGTGCCAGCAGCCCGACAGGGGCCTTCAATCAGCCCCAGCATTTT
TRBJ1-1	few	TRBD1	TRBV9	CASSPRQGDTEAFF	TGTGCCAGCAGCCCTCGACAGGGAGACACTGAAGCTTTCTTT
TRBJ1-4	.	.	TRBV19	CASSIAQGLTELFF	TGTGCCAGTAGTATAGCACAGGGCCTAACGGAACTGTTTTTT
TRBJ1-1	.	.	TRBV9	CASSVAGAAEAFF	TGTGCCAGCAGCGTAGCAGGGGCCGCTGAAGCTTTCTTT
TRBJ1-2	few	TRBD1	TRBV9	CASSEGQGALYGYTF	TGTGCCAGCAGCGAAGGACAGGGGGCTCTCTATGGCTACACCTTC
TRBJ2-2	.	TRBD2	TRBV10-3	CAISFGLDTGELFF	TGTGCCATCAGTTTCGGACTAGACACCGGGGAGCTGTTTTTT
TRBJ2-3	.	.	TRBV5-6	CESRFSAPEGADTQYF	TGTGAAAGCAGATTCTCGGCTCCCGAAGGGGCAGATACGCAGTATTTT
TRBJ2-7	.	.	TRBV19	CASSTRTTYNYEQYF	TGTGCCAGTAGTACCCGGACAACCTATAACTACGAGCAGTACTTC
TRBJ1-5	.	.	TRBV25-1	CASSDPQFNQPQHF	TGTGCCAGCAGTGATCCCCAGTTCAATCAGCCCCAGCATTTT
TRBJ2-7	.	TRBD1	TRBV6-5	CASSMTGDEQYF	TGTGCCAGCAGCATGACAGGGGACGAGCAGTACTTC
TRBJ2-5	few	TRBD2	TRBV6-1	CASSEASGGTETQYF	TGTGCCAGCAGTGAAGCTAGCGGGGGGACGGAGACCCAGTACTTC
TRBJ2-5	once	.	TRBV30	CAWGLSGGETQYF	TGTGCCTGGGGGTTATCGGGTGGAGAGACCCAGTACTTC
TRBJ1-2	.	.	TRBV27	CASSLSGGGNYGYTF	TGTGCCAGCAGTTTATCGGGGGGGGGAAACTATGGCTACACCTTC
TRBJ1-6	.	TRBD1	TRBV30	CAWSFPGQSYSSPLHF	TGTGCCTGGAGTTTCCCGGGACAGTCATATTCTTCACCCCTCCACTTT
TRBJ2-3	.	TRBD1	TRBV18	CASSPGQGAIDTQYF	TGTGCCAGCTCACCGGGACAGGGGGCGATAGATACGCAGTATTTT
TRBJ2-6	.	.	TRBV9	CASSPSLWGAGANVLTF	TGTGCCAGCAGCCCGAGTCTCTGGGGGGCTGGGGCCAACGTCCTGACTTTC
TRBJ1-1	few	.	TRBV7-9	CASSLSRWGLGNTEAFF	TGTGCCAGCAGCTTAAGCCGTTGGGGCTTGGGGAACACTGAAGCTTTCTTT
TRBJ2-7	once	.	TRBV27	CASSITAGDIYEQYF	TGTGCCAGCAGTATTACGGCAGGGGATATCTACGAGCAGTACTTC
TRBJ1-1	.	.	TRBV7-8	CASSFSTGPLTEAFF	TGTGCCAGCAGCTTTTCGACAGGACCGTTGACTGAAGCTTTCTTT
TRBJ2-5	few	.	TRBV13	CAGSRAYQETQYF	TGTGCCGGATCCAGGGCGTACCAAGAGACCCAGTACTTC
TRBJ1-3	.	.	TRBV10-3	CATHKHLTGASGNTIYF	TGTGCCACTCATAAGCACTTGACAGGCGCCTCTGGAAACACCATATATTTT
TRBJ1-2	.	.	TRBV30	CAWTLFEGAGGYTF	TGTGCCTGGACCCTATTTGAGGGTGCCGGTGGCTACACCTTC
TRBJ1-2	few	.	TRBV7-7	CAISPLANYGYTF	TGTGCCATCTCGCCACTTGCTAACTATGGCTACACCTTC
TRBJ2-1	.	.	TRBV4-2	CASSQALTGGSYNEQFF	TGTGCCAGCAGCCAAGCTCTGACCGGAGGCTCCTACAATGAGCAGTTCTTC
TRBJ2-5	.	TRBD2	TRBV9	CASSVGRAGGPGEETQYF	TGTGCCAGCAGCGTAGGGCGAGCGGGGGGCCCTGGGGAAGAGACCCAGTACTTC
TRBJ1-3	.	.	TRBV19	CASSMQRDTIYF	TGTGCCAGTAGTATGCAGAGGGACACCATATATTTT
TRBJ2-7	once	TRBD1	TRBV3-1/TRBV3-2	CASSQAGTGAHEQYF	TGTGCCAGCAGCCAAGCGGGGACAGGGGCACACGAGCAGTACTTC
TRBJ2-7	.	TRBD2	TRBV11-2	CASSSLGGNFYEQYF	TGTGCCAGCAGCTCCCTGGGGGGGAATTTTTACGAGCAGTACTTC
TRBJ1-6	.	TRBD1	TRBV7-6	CASSPDRGKSPLHF	TGTGCCAGCAGCCCCGACAGGGGGAAATCACCCCTCCACTTT
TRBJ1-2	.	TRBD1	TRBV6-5	CASRTGTGSGYTF	TGTGCCAGCAGAACCGGGACAGGGTCCGGCTACACCTTC